The 15 T cell receptor beta chains below were found in one sample sequenced in a study of blood T cells in healthy people across ages. Sample-barcoded 5' priming and a J-beta primer mix drove a second PCR of roughly 6 to 12 cycles. TCRdb processed the 5' RACE reads anew with MiXCR; each CDR3 protein has one entry. The sample holds some 1.8 million distinct CDR3 sequences; about two fifths are singletons and the top ten take under 25%. The sample comprised blood. These receptors were taken from a human donor in good health.

The chain has TRBV6-1 and TRBJ1-1, with a weak D call TRBD1 (6 bases). The germline V and J ends were trimmed by 6 bases and 7 bases, with 15 bases remaining between them. The CDR3 sequence is 13 residues long. Germline CDR1 reads MNHNS; CDR2 reads SASEGT. This CDR3 is CASSVRQVFEAFF. The CDR3 nucleotides are TGTGCCAGCAGCGTAAGACAGGTTTTTGAAGCTTTCTTT.

V usage is TRBV12-3 or TRBV12-4 and J usage is TRBJ1-2; perhaps TRBD1 as D (5 bases). This CDR3 comprises 15 residues. The ends were cut back, 3 bases at V and 5 bases at J, with 16 bases in the middle. The CDR3 sequence: CASSLQGAMGYGYTF. CDR3 nucleotides: TGTGCCAGCAGTTTGCAGGGAGCAATGGGGTATGGCTACACCTTC.

In this sample, this clonotype turned up many times. The chain carries TRBV2 and TRBJ2-1; TRBD1 aligns across 9 bases. The CDR3 contains 13 residues. V dropped 8 bases and J dropped 9; count of bases not matched to a gene: 8. Germline loops: CDR1 SNHLY, CDR2 FYNNEI. As DNA, the CDR3 is TGTGCCAGCGGTTGGGACAGGGTTACTGAGCAGTTCTTC. Its protein is CASGWDRVTEQFF.

The chain's CDR3 is CSVSAVLANGYTF. CDR3 sequence (DNA): TGCAGCGTTTCGGCCGTTCTAGCAAATGGCTACACCTTC. The chain is built from TRBV29-1 and TRBJ1-2; D not certain. The CDR3 has 13 amino acids. The V gene's germline CDR1 is SQVTM and CDR2 ANQGSEA. The ends were cut back, 5 bases at V and 6 bases at J, with 16 bases in the middle.

As regards this clonotype: This may stem from a read error, because a much larger clone lies one nucleotide away. This sequence joins TRBV5-1 and TRBJ2-6; 7 positions match TRBD2. The CDR3 is 14 amino acids. CDR1 SGHRS and CDR2 YFSETQ come from the germline V gene. The CDR3 loop reads CASREVSGVNVLTF. In DNA, the CDR3 is TGCGCCAGTCGGGAGGTATCTGGGGTCAACGTCCTGACTTTC.

This clonotype appeared once. This chain joins TRBV7-9 and TRBJ1-1; a possible D gene is TRBD1 (5 bases). The V gene's germline CDR1 is SEHNR and CDR2 FQNEAQ (reference sequence). This CDR3 region has 14 residues. V lost 5 bases and J lost 5, with 15 bases in between. Here the CDR3 reads CASSPNDRGTEAFF. CDR3 in DNA: TGTGCCAGCAGCCCGAACGACAGAGGGACTGAAGCTTTCTTT.

The chain employs TRBV7-9 and TRBJ2-2; D is possibly TRBD2 (5 bases). CDR3 length equals 15 residues. Trimming left V 10 bases short and J 4 bases short, with 19 bases between. Germline assignment: CDR1 SEHNR and CDR2 FQNEAQ (reference sequence). The chain's CDR3 is CATLTGVRVTGELFF. The CDR3 DNA sequence: TGTGCCACGTTAACCGGGGTTCGTGTCACCGGGGAGCTGTTTTTT.

This clonotype was observed a handful of times. The chain carries TRBV5-1 and TRBJ2-3, with TRBD2 matching 7 bases. This CDR3 spans 15 amino acids. V shed 4 bases, J shed 0 bases, and the junction held 5 bases outside the gene matches. Germline V lookup: CDR1 SGHRS, CDR2 YFSETQ. CDR3 sequence reads: CASSQRTRSTDTQYF. DNA for the CDR3: TGCGCCAGCAGCCAAAGGACTAGAAGCACAGATACGCAGTATTTT.

The V gene is TRBV29-1, the J gene TRBJ2-7; unclear D gene. There are 17 residues in the CDR3. V was cut by 1 base and J by 3 bases, with 22 bases left in between. CDR1 SQVTM and CDR2 ANQGSEA come from the germline V gene. Here the CDR3 reads CSVEGIPDRSGDYEQYF. The DNA for the CDR3 is TGCAGCGTTGAAGGGATTCCGGACCGGTCCGGCGACTACGAGCAGTACTTC.

Only a few counts were recorded for this clonotype. The chain employs TRBV27 and TRBJ2-5, with D hard to call. V lost 9 bases and J 7 bases, leaving 12 bases between the germline ends. Germline CDR1 and CDR2: MNHEY and SMNVEV (reference sequence). The CDR3 contains 11 residues. The CDR3 nucleotides read TGTGCCAGTTTCCCCCCTGGGACCCAGTACTTC. Protein product: CASFPPGTQYF.

This clonotype was observed a handful of times. The gene calls are TRBV6-1 and TRBJ1-4, with TRBD1 as a possible D gene (6 bases). This CDR3 spans 18 amino acids. The V and J ends lost 1 base and 7 bases respectively, with 22 bases between them. CDR1 is MNHNS, CDR2 SASEGT, per germline. The CDR3 loop reads CASSEEGVRAEIFEKLFF. As DNA, the CDR3 is TGTGCCAGCAGTGAAGAGGGGGTCCGGGCGGAGATCTTTGAAAAACTGTTTTTT.

This clonotype was detected a few times. The chain combines TRBV7-2 with TRBJ1-6; no reliable D call. Germline loops: CDR1 SGHTA, CDR2 FQGNSA. With 5 bases removed from V and 10 bases from J, the gap between germline ends came to 12 bases. CDR3 length: 13 amino acids. The CDR3 DNA is TGTGCCAGCAGCCAGGAATTTTCCTCACCCCTCCACTTT. Protein sequence: CASSQEFSSPLHF.

This chain uses TRBV10-2 with TRBJ2-1, with no clear D. The DNA end is a closer match to TRBJ2-7, so the J assignment may be wrong. The CDR3 loop spans 16 amino acids. Germline V gives CDR1 WSHSY, CDR2 SAAADI. CDR3 coding DNA: TGCGCCAGCGGTGGGGATAACAGACTGCCTGAATACGAGCAGTACTTC. Its protein is CASGGDNRLPEYEQYF.

This clonotype came up a few times. The chain recombines TRBV10-3 with TRBJ2-5; TRBD2 matches 8 bases. CDR3 size: 13 residues. Germline CDR1 is ENHRY and CDR2 is SYGVKD. Unmatched junction bases numbered 7, after V lost 6 bases and J lost 7 bases. The CDR3, as DNA: TGTGCCATCAGCGACACTAGCGGCGGGACCCAGTACTTC. Residues: CAISDTSGGTQYF.

V and J are TRBV7-8 and TRBJ2-1, with TRBD1 matching 9 bases. Germline values: CDR1 SGHVS, CDR2 FQNEAQ. V lost 2 bases, J lost 5 bases, and 7 bases stayed unmatched. The CDR3 has 16 residues. This CDR3 reads CASSLIFGTGNNEQFF. In DNA, the CDR3 is TGTGCCAGCAGCTTAATTTTCGGGACAGGGAACAATGAGCAGTTCTTC.